This T cell receptor beta chain was profiled in a study of blood T cell repertoires in COVID-19 (TCRdb year 2020). As for the study more broadly: Collaborator samples came from the United States, Italy and Spain and covered acute and convalescent phases of COVID-19. Samples came from the ongoing ImmuneRACE study (first 160 participants) plus 1,254 subjects from 6 global collaborators. The dataset comprised deeply sampled blood TCRbeta repertoires from subjects exposed to, actively infected with, or recovered from COVID-19. HLA class I and class II types, where available, came from metadata supplied by the sample provider rather than from assay-based typing. A freely available public database, intended as a resource for researchers studying the immune response to SARS-CoV-2, is where the repertoires were released. A de-identified subject ID, COVID-19 status, age in years and sex were almost always included in the sample metadata. The material from the prospective study consisted of cDNA or gDNA derived from T cells, B-cell-depleted T cells, or PBMCs. The paper's findings and limits, for the study overall: Clinical and demographic metadata were provided uncurated, with the amount varying by source and participant.

This clone appeared once. Its binding antigen is unknown. It has no much larger one-base neighbor in the sample; base qualities were not kept. The germline V gene sets CDR1 to SGHTA and CDR2 to FQGTGA. Including cysteine and phenylalanine, the CDR3 has 14 amino acids. Solely the CDR3 DNA is kept, with 42 bases framed from the first base. V is pared back by 0 bases and J by 0 bases, with 6 bases lying between the germline termini. The immunoSEQ Assay, a bias-controlled multiplex PCR, was used to amplify TCRbeta CDR3 regions from genomic DNA. The authors' pipeline ran thus. The number of nucleated cells in each sample was estimated from the amplification of reference gene primers within the assay. Sequence reads were collapsed and filtered to measure the absolute abundance of every unique TCRbeta CDR3 rearrangement. For each sample, productive Simpson clonality was calculated by taking the square root of Simpson's diversity index across productive rearrangements. What TCRdb holds here is the immuneACCESS table cut down to in-frame rearrangements. Part of the clones is not present; checked against another copy, under half of the missing clones reflect an unresolved V gene, and the others are unexplained. V and J calls and clone size are copied from that table; D and trimming were computed from the DNA. This sample lists fewer than 150,000 clones; about 83% were detected once. Of the sample, 4% to 4.5% is held by the ten largest clones.

Whole blood was collected in K2EDTA tubes by collaborating institutions according to the institutions' own protocols. Collaborator samples were shipped for TCRbeta analysis as frozen whole blood, isolated PBMCs, or DNA extracted from either sample type. The origin of this receptor is a woman in her 40s with acute or convalescent COVID-19. Recombination linked TRBV7-3 to TRBJ2-7; the D gene cannot be named for sure. Sequencing was carried out using peripheral blood. The sequenced DNA: TGTGCCAGCAGCTTAACCGCTAGCTCCTACGAGCAGTACTTC. This translates into CASSLTASSYEQYF.